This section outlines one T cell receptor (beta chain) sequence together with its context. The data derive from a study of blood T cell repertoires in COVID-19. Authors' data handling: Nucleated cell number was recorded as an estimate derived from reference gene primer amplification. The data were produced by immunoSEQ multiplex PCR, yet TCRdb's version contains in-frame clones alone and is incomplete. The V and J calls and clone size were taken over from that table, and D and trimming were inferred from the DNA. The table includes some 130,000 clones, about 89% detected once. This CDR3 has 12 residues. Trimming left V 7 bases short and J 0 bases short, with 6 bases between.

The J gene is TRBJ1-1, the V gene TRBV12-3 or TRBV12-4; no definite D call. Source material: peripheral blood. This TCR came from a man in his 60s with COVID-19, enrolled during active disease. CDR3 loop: CASTTVNTEAFF. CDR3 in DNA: TGTGCCAGCACCACTGTGAACACTGAAGCTTTCTTT.